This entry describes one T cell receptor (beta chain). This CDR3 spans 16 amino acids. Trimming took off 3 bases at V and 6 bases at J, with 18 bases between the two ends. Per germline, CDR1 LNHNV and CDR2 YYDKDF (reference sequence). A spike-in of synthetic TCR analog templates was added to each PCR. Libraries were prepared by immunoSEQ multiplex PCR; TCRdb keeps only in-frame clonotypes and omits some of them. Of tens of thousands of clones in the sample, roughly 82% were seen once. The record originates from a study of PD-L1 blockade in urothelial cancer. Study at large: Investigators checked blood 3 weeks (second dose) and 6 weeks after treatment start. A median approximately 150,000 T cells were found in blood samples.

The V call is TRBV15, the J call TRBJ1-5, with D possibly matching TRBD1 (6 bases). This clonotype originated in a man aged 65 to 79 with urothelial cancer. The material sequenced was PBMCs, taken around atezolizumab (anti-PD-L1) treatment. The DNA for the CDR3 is TGTGCCACCAGCAGGACACCCGGGGGGGGCGGTCAGCCCCAGCATTTT. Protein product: CATSRTPGGGGQPQHF.